The clone carrying this T cell receptor beta chain has just a few counts. No antigen is known for it. The data stem from a study of T-cell memory formation after mild COVID-19. Study-wide points: Second-wave clones with a day 37 peak had unconfirmed SARS-CoV-2 specificity.

From germline, CDR1 is DFQATT and CDR2 SNEGSKA (reference sequence). The CDR3 spans 13 residues. The trim removed 5 bases at V and 9 bases at J, leaving 10 bases unmatched. One entry per CDR3 protein, called by TCRdb with MiXCR from the 5' RACE reads. This sample has around 140,000 distinct CDR3 sequences, with less than 20% found just once. The source of this sequence is an adult woman who had mild COVID-19 (a few samples of this study predate the infection). Cell type and time point are not known. This chain joins TRBV20-1 and TRBJ2-7; the match to TRBD2 covers 10 bases. Sample: PBMCs or a T cell subset sorted from them (not recorded which). This chain's CDR3 is CSAPERGGRLQYF. DNA for the CDR3: TGCAGTGCTCCCGAGCGGGGGGGCCGGTTGCAGTACTTC.